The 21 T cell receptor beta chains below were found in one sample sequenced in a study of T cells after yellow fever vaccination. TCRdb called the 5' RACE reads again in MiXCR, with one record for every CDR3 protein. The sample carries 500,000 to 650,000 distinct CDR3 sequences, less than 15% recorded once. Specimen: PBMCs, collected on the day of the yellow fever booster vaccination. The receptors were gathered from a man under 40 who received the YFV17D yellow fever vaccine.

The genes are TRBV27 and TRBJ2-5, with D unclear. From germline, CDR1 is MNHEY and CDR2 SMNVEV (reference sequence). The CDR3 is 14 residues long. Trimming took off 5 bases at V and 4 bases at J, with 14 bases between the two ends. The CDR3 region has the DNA TGTGCCAGCAGTCCAGGATCGACGGGAGAGACCCAGTACTTC. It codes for CASSPGSTGETQYF.

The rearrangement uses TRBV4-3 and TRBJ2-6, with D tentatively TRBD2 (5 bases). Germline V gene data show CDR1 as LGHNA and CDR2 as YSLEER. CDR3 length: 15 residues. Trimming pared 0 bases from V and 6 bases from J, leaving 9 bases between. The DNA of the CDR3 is TGCGCCAGCAGCCAAGATTGGCGGGCGGCCAACGTCCTGACTTTC. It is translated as CASSQDWRAANVLTF.

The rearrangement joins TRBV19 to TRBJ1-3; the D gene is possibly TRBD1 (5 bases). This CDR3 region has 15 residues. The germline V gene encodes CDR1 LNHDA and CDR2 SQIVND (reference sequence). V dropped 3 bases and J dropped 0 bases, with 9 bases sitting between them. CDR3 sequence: CASSMGRSSGNTIYF. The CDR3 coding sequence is TGTGCCAGTAGTATGGGACGAAGCTCTGGAAACACCATATATTTT.

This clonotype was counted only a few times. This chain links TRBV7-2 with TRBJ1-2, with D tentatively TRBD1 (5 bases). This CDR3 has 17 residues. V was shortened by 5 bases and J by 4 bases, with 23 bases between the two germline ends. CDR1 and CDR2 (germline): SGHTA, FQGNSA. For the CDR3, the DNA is TGTGCCAGCAGCGTAGGGCCGACAGCACCCCGGGCCTATGGCTACACCTTC. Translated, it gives CASSVGPTAPRAYGYTF.

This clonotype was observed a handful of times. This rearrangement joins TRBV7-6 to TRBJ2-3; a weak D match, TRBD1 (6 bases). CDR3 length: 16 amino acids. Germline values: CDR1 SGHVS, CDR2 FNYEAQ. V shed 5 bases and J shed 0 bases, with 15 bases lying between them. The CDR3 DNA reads TGTGCCAGCAGCCTATGGGACATTACTAGCACAGATACGCAGTATTTT. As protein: CASSLWDITSTDTQYF.

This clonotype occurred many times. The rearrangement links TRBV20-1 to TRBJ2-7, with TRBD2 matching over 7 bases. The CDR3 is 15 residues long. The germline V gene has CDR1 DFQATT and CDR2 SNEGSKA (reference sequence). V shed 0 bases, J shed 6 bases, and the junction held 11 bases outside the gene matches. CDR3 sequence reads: CSARDLRGEVGEQYF. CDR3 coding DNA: TGCAGTGCTAGAGACCTCCGGGGGGAGGTCGGCGAGCAGTACTTC.

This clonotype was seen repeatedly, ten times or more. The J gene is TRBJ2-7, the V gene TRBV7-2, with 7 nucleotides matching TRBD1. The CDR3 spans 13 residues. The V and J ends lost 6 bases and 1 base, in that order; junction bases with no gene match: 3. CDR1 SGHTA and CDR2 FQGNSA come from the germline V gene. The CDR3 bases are TGTGCCAGCAGTCGACAGGGATCCTACGAGCAGTACTTC. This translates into CASSRQGSYEQYF.

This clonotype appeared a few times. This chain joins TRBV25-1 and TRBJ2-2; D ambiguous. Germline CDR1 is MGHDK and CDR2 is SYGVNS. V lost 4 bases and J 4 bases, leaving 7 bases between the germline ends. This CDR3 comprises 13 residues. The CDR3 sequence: CASSGQATGELFF. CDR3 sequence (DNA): TGTGCCAGCAGTGGCCAGGCCACCGGGGAGCTGTTTTTT.

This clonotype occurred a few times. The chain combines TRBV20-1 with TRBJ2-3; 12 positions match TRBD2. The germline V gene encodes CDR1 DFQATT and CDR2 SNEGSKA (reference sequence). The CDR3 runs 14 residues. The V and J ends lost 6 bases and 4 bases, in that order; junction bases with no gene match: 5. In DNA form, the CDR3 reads TGCAGTGCACGACTAGCGGGGGTCGCAGATACGCAGTATTTT. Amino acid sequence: CSARLAGVADTQYF.

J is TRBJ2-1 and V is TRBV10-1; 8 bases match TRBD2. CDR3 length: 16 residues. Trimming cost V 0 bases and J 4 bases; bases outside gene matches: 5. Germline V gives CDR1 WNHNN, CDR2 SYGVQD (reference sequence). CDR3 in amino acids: CASSESGTSGYNEQFF. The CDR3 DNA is TGCGCCAGCAGTGAGTCAGGAACTAGCGGTTACAATGAGCAGTTCTTC.

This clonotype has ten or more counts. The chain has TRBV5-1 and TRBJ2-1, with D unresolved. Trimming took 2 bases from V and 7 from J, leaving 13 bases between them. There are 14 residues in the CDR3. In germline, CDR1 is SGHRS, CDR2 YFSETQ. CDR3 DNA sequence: TGCGCCAGCAGCTTCTCCGCAGGAAATAATGAGCAGTTCTTC. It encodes CASSFSAGNNEQFF.

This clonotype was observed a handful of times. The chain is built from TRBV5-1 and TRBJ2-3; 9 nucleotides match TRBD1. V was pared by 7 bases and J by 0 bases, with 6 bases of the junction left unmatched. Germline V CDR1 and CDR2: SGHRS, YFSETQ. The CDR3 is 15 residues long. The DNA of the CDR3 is TGCGCCAGCCACCTTGGACAGGGGAGCACAGATACGCAGTATTTT. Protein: CASHLGQGSTDTQYF.

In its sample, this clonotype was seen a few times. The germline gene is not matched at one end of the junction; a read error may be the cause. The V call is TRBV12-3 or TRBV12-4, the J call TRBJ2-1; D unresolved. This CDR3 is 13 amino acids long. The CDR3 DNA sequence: TGTGCCAGCATTTTAAACTCGAACAATGAGCAGTTCTTC. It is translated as CASILNSNNEQFF.

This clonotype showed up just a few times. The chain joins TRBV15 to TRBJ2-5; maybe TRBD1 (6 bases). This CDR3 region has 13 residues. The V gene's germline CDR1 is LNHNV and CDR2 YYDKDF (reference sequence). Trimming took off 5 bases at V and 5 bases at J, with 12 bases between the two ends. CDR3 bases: TGTGCCACCAGCCCCAGGGGTCGTGAGACCCAGTACTTC. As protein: CATSPRGRETQYF.

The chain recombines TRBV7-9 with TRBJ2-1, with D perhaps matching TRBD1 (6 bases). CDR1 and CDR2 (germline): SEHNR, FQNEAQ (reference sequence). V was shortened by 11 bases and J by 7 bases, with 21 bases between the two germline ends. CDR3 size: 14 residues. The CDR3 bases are TGTGCCGTAACCACGCAGGGGTTAGGAAATGAGCAGTTCTTC. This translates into CAVTTQGLGNEQFF.

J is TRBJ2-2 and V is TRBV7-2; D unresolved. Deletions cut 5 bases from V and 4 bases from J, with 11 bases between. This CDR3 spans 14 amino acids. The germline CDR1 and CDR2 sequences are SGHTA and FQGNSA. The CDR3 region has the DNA TGTGCCAGCAGCCCCCACCGCGGCACCGGGGAGCTGTTTTTT. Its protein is CASSPHRGTGELFF.

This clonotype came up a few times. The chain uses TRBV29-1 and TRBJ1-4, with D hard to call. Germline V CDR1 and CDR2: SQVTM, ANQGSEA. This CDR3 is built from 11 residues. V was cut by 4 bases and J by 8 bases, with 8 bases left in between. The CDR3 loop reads CSVVTGEKLFF. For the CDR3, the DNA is TGCAGCGTTGTGACCGGAGAAAAACTGTTTTTT. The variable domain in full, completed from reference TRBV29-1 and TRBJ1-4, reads SAVISQKPSRDICQRGTSLTIQCQVDSQVTMMFWYRQQPGQSLTLIATANQGSEATYESGFVIDKFPISRPNLTFSTLTVSNMSPEDSSIYLCSVVTGEKLFFGSGTQLSVL.

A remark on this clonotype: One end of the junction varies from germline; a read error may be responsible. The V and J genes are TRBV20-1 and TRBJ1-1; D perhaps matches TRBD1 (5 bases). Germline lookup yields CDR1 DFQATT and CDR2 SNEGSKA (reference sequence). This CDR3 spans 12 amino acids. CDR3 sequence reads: CSDRQTNTEAFF. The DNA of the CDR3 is TGCAGTGATAGACAGACGAACACTGAAGCTTTCTTT.

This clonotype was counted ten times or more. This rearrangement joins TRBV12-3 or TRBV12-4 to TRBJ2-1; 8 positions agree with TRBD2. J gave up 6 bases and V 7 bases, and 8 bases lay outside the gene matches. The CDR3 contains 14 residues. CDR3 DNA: TGTGCCAGCACTTTGACGGGGGGGAGCAATGAGCAGTTCTTC. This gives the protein CASTLTGGSNEQFF.

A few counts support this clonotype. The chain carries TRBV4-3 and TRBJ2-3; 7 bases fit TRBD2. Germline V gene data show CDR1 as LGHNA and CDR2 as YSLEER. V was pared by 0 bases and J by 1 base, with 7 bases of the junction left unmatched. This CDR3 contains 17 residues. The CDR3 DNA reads TGCGCCAGCAGCCAAGATTGGGCTAGCGGAGGCACAGATACGCAGTATTTT. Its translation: CASSQDWASGGTDTQYF.

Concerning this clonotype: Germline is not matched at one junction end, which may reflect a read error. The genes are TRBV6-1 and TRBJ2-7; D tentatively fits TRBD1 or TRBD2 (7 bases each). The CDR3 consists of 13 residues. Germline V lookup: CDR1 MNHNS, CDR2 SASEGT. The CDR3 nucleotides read TGTGCGAGCAGGGGGGGAACCTCCTACGAGCAGTACTTC. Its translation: CASRGGTSYEQYF.